This T cell receptor beta chain was identified in a study of blood T cell repertoires in COVID-19. Sequencing used immunoSEQ multiplex PCR; TCRdb keeps in-frame clones, though not all of them. The data hold roughly 100,000 clones, with 80% to 95% observed a single time. The CDR3 has 15 residues. Germline V lookup: CDR1 SGHTA, CDR2 FQGNSA. The V and J ends lost 5 bases and 7 bases, in that order; junction bases with no gene match: 8. Source material: peripheral blood. The TCR comes from a woman aged 45-59 years with COVID-19, enrolled during active disease. V and J are TRBV7-2 and TRBJ2-7, with 13 bases lining up with TRBD2. The CDR3 protein is CASSPTSGGAREQYF. The CDR3 DNA follows: TGTGCCAGCAGCCCCACTAGCGGGGGGGCCAGGGAGCAGTACTTC.